This T cell receptor beta chain was observed in a study of OX40 agonist ivuxolimab in advanced cancers. General study results and limits: At doses 0.1 to 3.0 mg/kg, CD4+ and CD8+ clones expanded.

This CDR3 comprises 15 residues. The germline V and J ends were trimmed by 5 bases and 0 bases, with 13 bases remaining between them. Germline V lookup: CDR1 WSHSY, CDR2 SAAADI. A remark on this clone: Its target is unknown.

Assay used: immunoSEQ multiplex PCR; TCRdb lists only in-frame clones, some missing. This repertoire shows over 45,000 clones, around 83% found once; its top ten account for more than 8.5%. The rearrangement joins TRBV10-2 to TRBJ1-1, with D unclear. The sequence derives from an adult with an advanced solid tumor such as melanoma, head and neck, liver or kidney cancer. Sequences were derived from CD4+ or CD8+ T cells sorted from blood, sampled in a trial of the OX40 agonist ivuxolimab. This CDR3 is CASSKTDRMNTEAFF. Written as DNA, the CDR3 is TGCGCCAGCAGTAAAACGGATCGGATGAACACTGAAGCTTTCTTT.